This TCR beta chain was captured in a study of blood T cells in healthy people across ages. Trimming took 5 bases from V and 0 from J, leaving 13 bases between them. Germline CDR1 reads SEHNR; CDR2 reads FQNEAQ (reference sequence). This CDR3 has 16 amino acids. Sample-barcoded 5' priming and a J-beta primer mix drove a second PCR of 7 to 11 cycles. TCRdb re-derived calls from the 5' RACE reads in MiXCR, one entry per CDR3 protein. The sample yields about 1.4 million distinct CDR3 sequences, roughly 64% seen once. The J gene is TRBJ1-4, the V gene TRBV7-9; D might be TRBD1 (5 bases). Sample: blood. This receptor was identified in a young man in good health. The CDR3 coding sequence is TGTGCCAGCAGCCCAGGGACTTCTGCAACTAATGAAAAACTGTTTTTT. Its translation: CASSPGTSATNEKLFF.